This TCR beta chain was captured in a study of regulatory T cells in long-lasting Graves disease. The study's findings and limits: Few sampled subjects may have lowered accuracy. Relative to newly diagnosed Graves' patients, persistent ones had lower TCR diversity.

Worth noting for this clonotype: The antigen is undetermined.

Via MiXCR, TCRdb re-called the reads, giving one row per CDR3 protein. The sample yields 1,500 to 2,000 distinct CDR3 sequences, roughly 79% seen once. Construction of the TCR library relied on RNA isolated from PBMCs. This sequence was found in a woman aged 18-29 years with Graves disease. The sequencing used peripheral blood mononuclear cells (PBMCs), collected with antithyroid drug treatment, in newly diagnosed or persistent Graves disease (not recorded which).

The CDR3 reads CASSSPTGSGYTF. The CDR3 DNA reads TGTGCCAGCAGCTCGCCGACAGGGAGTGGCTACACCTTC. This chain uses TRBV7-2 with TRBJ1-2; 7 bases are shared with TRBD1. Germline loops: CDR1 SGHTA, CDR2 FQGNSA. Trimming at V came to 4 bases and at J to 7 bases, leaving 6 bases not matched to a gene. The CDR3 is made up of 13 amino acids.